The 21 T cell receptor beta chains below all came from one sample that was sequenced in a study of blood T cells in healthy people across ages. Alongside a J-beta primer mix, a sample-barcoded 5' primer served in a second PCR lasting roughly 7 to 12 cycles. TCRdb reprocessed the 5' RACE reads with MiXCR, giving one entry per CDR3 protein. The sample lists about 780,000 distinct CDR3 sequences; roughly 24% were seen once. These same data were also listed under a study on T cells of mothers and their children.

The source material was blood. These receptor sequences come from a boy younger than 18 in good health.

The chain recombines TRBV10-3 with TRBJ1-5; D gene ambiguous. The CDR3 is made up of 15 amino acids. V shed 0 bases and J shed 1 base, with 7 bases lying between them. Germline CDR1 reads ENHRY; CDR2 reads SYGVKD. The CDR3 reads CAISESTISNQPQHF. The CDR3 DNA reads TGTGCCATCAGTGAGTCGACAATAAGCAATCAGCCCCAGCATTTT.

The rearrangement links TRBV5-1 to TRBJ1-1, with D tentatively TRBD1 (5 bases). Between the trimmed V and J ends, which lost 1 base and 7 bases, there was a span of 8 bases. The CDR3 spans 12 residues. Germline CDR1 reads SGHRS; CDR2 reads YFSETQ. The CDR3 is CASSLMGDEAFF. CDR3 nucleotide sequence: TGCGCCAGCAGCTTGATGGGGGATGAAGCTTTCTTT.

The genes are TRBV6-5 and TRBJ2-7; possibly TRBD1 for D (7 bases). The CDR3 contains 14 residues. Germline V CDR1 and CDR2: MNHEY, SVGAGI. V lost 2 bases, J lost 6 bases, and 14 bases lay in between. Written as DNA, the CDR3 is TGTGCCAGCAGTTACGACAGGGAGGCCCGCGAGCAGTACTTC. Amino acid sequence: CASSYDREAREQYF.

This chain uses TRBV6-1 with TRBJ2-1, with 8 bases lining up with TRBD2. From germline, CDR1 is MNHNS and CDR2 SASEGT. The V and J ends lost 8 bases and 8 bases, in that order; junction bases with no gene match: 11. The CDR3 runs to 14 residues. CDR3 nucleotides: TGTGCCAGCCGGGAAGCGGGAGTAACCCATGAGCAGTTCTTC. The encoded protein is CASREAGVTHEQFF.

The chain combines TRBV5-6 with TRBJ1-2; 8 bases agree with TRBD1. The CDR3 has 14 amino acids. Germline V CDR1 and CDR2: SGHDT, YYEEEE. The ends lost 2 bases at V and 6 bases at J; junction bases unmatched: 6. CDR3 sequence (DNA): TGTGCCAGCAGCTTATCGTTCAGGGGGCATGGCTACACCTTC. Its translation: CASSLSFRGHGYTF.

The rearrangement links TRBV15 to TRBJ2-7, with 13 nucleotides matching TRBD2. V shed 5 bases and J 2 bases; nucleotides not matched to a gene: 3. The CDR3 totals 15 residues. Germline CDR1 LNHNV, CDR2 YYDKDF (reference sequence). Here the CDR3 reads CATSQGLAGTYEQYF. CDR3 nucleotide sequence: TGTGCCACCAGCCAGGGACTAGCGGGGACCTACGAGCAGTACTTC.

The V and J genes are TRBV15 and TRBJ2-5; D is unresolved. V lost 1 base and J 7 bases, leaving 16 bases between the germline ends. The CDR3 sequence is 15 residues long. CDR1 is LNHNV, CDR2 YYDKDF, per germline (reference sequence). In DNA, the CDR3 is TGTGCCACCAGCAGAGGATCGTGGCGGCCCGGGACCCAGTACTTC. This codes for CATSRGSWRPGTQYF.

V is TRBV6-2 or TRBV6-3 and J is TRBJ2-7; a weak D match, TRBD1 (5 bases). Trimming pared 5 bases from V and 4 bases from J, leaving 18 bases between. The CDR3 spans 15 residues. The germline gives CDR1 MNHEY, CDR2 SVGEGT. CDR3 nucleotide sequence: TGTGCCAGCAGTCCCGACAGACCCTCGACTTACGAGCAGTACTTC. Translation: CASSPDRPSTYEQYF.

This clonotype showed up just a few times. The chain recombines TRBV12-3 or TRBV12-4 with TRBJ2-5, with 11 bases lining up with TRBD2. This CDR3 is built from 15 residues. The trim removed 5 bases at V and 8 bases at J, leaving 10 bases unmatched. CDR3 sequence (DNA): TGTGCCAGCAGTCTCGGACTAGCGGGCCCAGGAACCCAGTACTTC. The encoded protein is CASSLGLAGPGTQYF.

This rearrangement joins TRBV29-1 to TRBJ2-5; D is perhaps TRBD2 (6 bases). The CDR3 loop spans 13 amino acids. The germline V and J ends were trimmed by 1 base and 5 bases, with 11 bases remaining between them. The germline V gene has CDR1 SQVTM and CDR2 ANQGSEA. CDR3 bases: TGCAGCGTTGAAGGGGGGGACTTGGAGACCCAGTACTTC. This translates into CSVEGGDLETQYF.

The rearrangement links TRBV27 to TRBJ2-6; D uncertain. Germline CDR1 and CDR2: MNHEY and SMNVEV (reference sequence). V lost 3 bases and J lost 6, with 15 bases in between. The CDR3 spans 16 residues. CDR3 sequence reads: CASSFSGSSEANVLTF. Written as DNA, the CDR3 is TGTGCCAGCAGTTTTTCAGGCAGTAGTGAGGCCAACGTCCTGACTTTC.

This clonotype was counted many times. This chain joins TRBV7-2 and TRBJ1-4; TRBD1 might be the D (6 bases). V was clipped by 2 bases and J by 5 bases, with 15 bases between them. Germline V gives CDR1 SGHTA, CDR2 FQGNSA. The CDR3 spans 16 residues. The CDR3 here is CASSLSWGAQNEKLFF. As DNA, the CDR3 is TGTGCCAGCAGCTTAAGTTGGGGGGCGCAGAATGAAAAACTGTTTTTT. Full variable domain (outside the CDR3, taken from reference TRBV7-2 and TRBJ1-4): GAGVSQSPSNKVTEKGKDVELRCDPISGHTALYWYRQSLGQGLEFLIYFQGNSAPDKSGLPSDRFSAERTGGSVSTLTIQRTQQEDSAVYLCASSLSWGAQNEKLFFGSGTQLSVL.

This chain connects TRBV18 to TRBJ2-4; 7 bases map to TRBD2. CDR3 length: 16 amino acids. V lost 3 bases and J lost 0; bases outside the gene matches: 5. Looked up from germline, CDR1 is KGHSH and CDR2 is LQKENI. The CDR3 sequence is CASSPTSALAKNIQYF. CDR3 DNA: TGTGCCAGCTCACCTACTAGCGCTCTAGCCAAAAACATTCAGTACTTC. The variable domain in full, with the rest retrieved from reference TRBV18 and TRBJ2-4, is NAGVMQNPRHLVRRRGQEARLRCSPMKGHSHVYWYRQLPEEGLKFMVYLQKENIIDESGMPKERFSAEFPKEGPSILRIQQVVRGDSAAYFCASSPTSALAKNIQYFGAGTRLSVL.

This clonotype has more than one count but fewer than ten. The rearrangement joins TRBV4-1 to TRBJ1-5, with D tentatively TRBD1 (6 bases). The CDR3 consists of 18 residues. The ends were cut back, 4 bases at V and 6 bases at J, with 25 bases in the middle. The germline CDR1 and CDR2 sequences are MGHRA and YSYEKL. Here the CDR3 reads CASSPIRAGRGGLQPQHF. The CDR3 coding sequence is TGCGCCAGCAGCCCCATAAGGGCAGGCAGGGGAGGACTTCAGCCCCAGCATTTT.

This chain joins TRBV4-1 and TRBJ2-1, with D perhaps matching TRBD1 (5 bases). Germline V gene sequence: CDR1 MGHRA, CDR2 YSYEKL. V lost 5 bases and J 0 bases, leaving 14 bases between the germline ends. This CDR3 spans 16 amino acids. In DNA, the CDR3 is TGCGCCAGCAGCAGGGCCAGGGAAAGCTCCTACAATGAGCAGTTCTTC. It codes for CASSRARESSYNEQFF.

The chain uses TRBV12-3 or TRBV12-4 and TRBJ1-2; no reliable D call. V shed 2 bases and J shed 8 bases, with 15 bases lying between them. This CDR3 is built from 14 residues. DNA for the CDR3: TGTGCCAGCAGTTTATATGGGGAGGTGGACGGCTACACCTTC. This encodes CASSLYGEVDGYTF.

This chain links TRBV4-1 with TRBJ2-5, with TRBD1 as a possible D gene (5 bases). The V gene's germline CDR1 is MGHRA and CDR2 YSYEKL. V lost 1 base to trimming and J lost 6 bases, with 15 bases between them. The CDR3 has 15 residues. The CDR3, as DNA: TGCGCCAGCAGCCAAGGGATGGGCAGGGAAAAGACCCAGTACTTC. Amino acid sequence: CASSQGMGREKTQYF.

The rearrangement joins TRBV12-3 or TRBV12-4 to TRBJ2-4; D remains ambiguous. V gave up 3 bases and J gave up 8 bases, with 5 bases separating them. The length of the CDR3 is 11 residues. This CDR3 is CASSFRDIQYF. CDR3 in DNA: TGTGCCAGCAGTTTTCGGGACATTCAGTACTTC.

The chain employs TRBV7-9 and TRBJ2-6; D is ambiguous. The CDR3 contains 14 residues. Trimming took off 3 bases at V and 4 bases at J, with 7 bases between the two ends. Germline V gene data show CDR1 as SEHNR and CDR2 as FQNEAQ (reference sequence). DNA of the CDR3: TGTGCCAGCAGCTTTACAGCAGGGGCCAACGTCCTGACTTTC. Translating it yields CASSFTAGANVLTF.

This chain links TRBV5-1 with TRBJ2-5, with 9 bases that match TRBD1. The CDR3 runs to 13 residues. Germline values: CDR1 SGHRS, CDR2 YFSETQ. With V trimmed by 6 bases and J by 4 bases, 4 bases remained unmatched. The chain's CDR3 is CASIRGQGETQYF. The DNA for the CDR3 is TGCGCCAGCATCAGGGGACAGGGAGAGACCCAGTACTTC.

This clonotype was observed a few times. The chain carries TRBV20-1 and TRBJ1-5; D not resolved. The CDR3 runs 12 residues. Germline-derived CDR1 and CDR2 are DFQATT and SNEGSKA (reference sequence). Trimming left V 2 bases short and J 3 bases short, with 5 bases between. This CDR3 is CSARRPNQPQHF. CDR3 DNA: TGCAGTGCTAGACGGCCCAATCAGCCCCAGCATTTT.